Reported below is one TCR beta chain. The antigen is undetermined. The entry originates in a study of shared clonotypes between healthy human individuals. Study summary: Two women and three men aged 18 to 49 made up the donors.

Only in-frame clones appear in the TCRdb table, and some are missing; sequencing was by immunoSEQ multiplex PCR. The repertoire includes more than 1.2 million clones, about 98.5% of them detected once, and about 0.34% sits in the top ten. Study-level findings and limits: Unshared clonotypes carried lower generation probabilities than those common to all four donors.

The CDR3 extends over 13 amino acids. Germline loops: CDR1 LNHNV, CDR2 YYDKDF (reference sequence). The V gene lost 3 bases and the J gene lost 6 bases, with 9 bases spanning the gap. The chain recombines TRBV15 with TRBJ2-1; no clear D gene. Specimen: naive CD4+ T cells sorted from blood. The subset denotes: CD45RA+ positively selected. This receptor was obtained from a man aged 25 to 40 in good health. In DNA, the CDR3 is TGTGCCACCAGCAGTGCCGACTCCAATGAGCAGTTCTTC. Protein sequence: CATSSADSNEQFF.